These 29 T cell receptor beta chains were all obtained from the same sample, sequenced in a study of cytomegalovirus exposure and HLA in healthy donors (dated by TCRdb to about 2017). The library was made by the immunoSEQ multiplex PCR assay. The clones in this table, taken by TCRdb from immuneACCESS, are in-frame only. Not every clone is retained; where verified, under half of the shortfall comes from an unresolved V gene, and the cause of the rest is unknown. The sample includes approximately 120,000 clones, with roughly 95% observed a single time. The ten largest clonotypes hold less than 2% of the sample. The source material was PBMCs. These receptors were collected from a man between 18 and 35 years old in good health and CMV-seronegative.

The rearrangement joins TRBV28 to TRBJ2-1; D possibly corresponds to TRBD2 (6 bases). This CDR3 is 14 amino acids long. Germline assignment: CDR1 MDHEN and CDR2 SYDVKM. Trimming removed 2 bases from V and 5 bases from J, with 10 bases in between. The chain's CDR3 is CASSLTGGNNEQFF. CDR3 bases: TGTGCCAGCAGTTTAACTGGAGGGAACAATGAGCAGTTCTTC.

The J gene is TRBJ1-5, the V gene TRBV28, with D possibly TRBD1 on 6 matching bases. CDR1 and CDR2 (germline): MDHEN, SYDVKM. This CDR3 is built from 15 residues. V was clipped by 4 bases and J by 5 bases, with 15 bases between them. This CDR3 reads CASSYLDSSYQPQHF. CDR3 coding DNA: TGTGCCAGCAGTTACCTGGACAGTTCTTATCAGCCCCAGCATTTT.

The V gene is TRBV6-1, the J gene TRBJ2-1; 8 nucleotides match TRBD2. This CDR3 spans 19 amino acids. The germline CDR1 and CDR2 sequences are MNHNS and SASEGT. V was clipped by 1 base and J by 2 bases; unmatched bases: 13. The CDR3 coding sequence is TGTGCCAGCAGTGAAGTGATTCCAATACTAGCGGTGGCCTACAATGAGCAGTTCTTC. Translation gives CASSEVIPILAVAYNEQFF.

V is TRBV25-1 and J is TRBJ2-5; 9 positions match TRBD2. The CDR3 runs to 16 residues. V lost 1 base to trimming and J lost 5 bases; unmatched junction nucleotides: 8. Germline CDR1 reads MGHDK; CDR2 reads SYGVNS. The CDR3 DNA sequence: TGTGCCAGCAGTGAATTAAGTAGCGGGAGAGAGGAGACCCAGTACTTC. Translation: CASSELSSGREETQYF.

The sample holds one count of this clone. The chain employs TRBV28 and TRBJ1-1; 9 bases line up with TRBD1. CDR3 length: 16 residues. J lost 1 base, V lost 5 bases, and 8 bases had no gene match. Germline values: CDR1 MDHEN, CDR2 SYDVKM. In nucleotides, the CDR3 is TGTGCCAGCAGTCCAAACCCGGGACAGGGGAACACTGAAGCTTTCTTT. This codes for CASSPNPGQGNTEAFF.

V and J are TRBV14 and TRBJ2-1; D uncertain. Germline CDR1 is SGHDN and CDR2 is FVKESK. The CDR3 is 13 amino acids. Trimming removed 3 bases from V and 3 bases from J, with 6 bases in between. DNA for the CDR3: TGTGCCAGCAGCCAGGGCCTCTACAATGAGCAGTTCTTC. Translation: CASSQGLYNEQFF.

The chain links TRBV27 to TRBJ1-5, with a possible D match to TRBD1 (5 bases). CDR3 length: 16 amino acids. V was trimmed by 5 bases and J by 2 bases, leaving 16 bases between them. Germline loops: CDR1 MNHEY, CDR2 SMNVEV (reference sequence). This chain's CDR3 is CASSSYRPGGNQPQHF. The DNA for the CDR3 is TGTGCCAGCAGTAGTTACAGGCCGGGGGGCAATCAGCCCCAGCATTTT.

This chain connects TRBV5-1 to TRBJ2-3; weak D call: TRBD1 (5 bases). From germline, CDR1 is SGHRS and CDR2 YFSETQ. CDR3 length equals 16 residues. The V end lost 0 bases, the J end lost 0 bases, and 11 bases lay between the germline ends. CDR3 nucleotides: TGCGCCAGCAGCTTGGAGGGGCTTGCTAGCACAGATACGCAGTATTTT. Its protein product is CASSLEGLASTDTQYF.

V usage is TRBV6-5 and J usage is TRBJ2-1; perhaps TRBD2 as D (6 bases). V dropped 6 bases and J dropped 0 bases, with 12 bases sitting between them. This CDR3 spans 15 amino acids. Germline V gene sequence: CDR1 MNHEY, CDR2 SVGAGI. CDR3 region: CASSTSLSSYNEQFF. The CDR3 DNA is TGTGCCAGCAGCACTAGCCTTAGCTCCTACAATGAGCAGTTCTTC.

The J gene is TRBJ2-4, the V gene TRBV5-1; possible D gene TRBD2, 6 bases. CDR1 SGHRS and CDR2 YFSETQ come from the germline V gene. The CDR3 length is 15 residues. Trimming cost V 4 bases and J 0 bases, with 11 bases left between them. CDR3 region: CASSPGVVAKNIQYF. Written as DNA, the CDR3 is TGCGCCAGCAGCCCGGGAGTTGTAGCCAAAAACATTCAGTACTTC.

This chain connects TRBV28 to TRBJ2-7; the match to TRBD1 covers 12 bases. V dropped 5 bases and J dropped 3; count of bases not matched to a gene: 11. The CDR3 loop spans 17 amino acids. CDR1 is MDHEN, CDR2 SYDVKM, per germline. The CDR3 loop reads CASSTRDRGLSYYEQYF. The CDR3, as DNA: TGTGCCAGCAGTACAAGGGACAGGGGGCTTTCGTACTACGAGCAGTACTTC.

The chain has TRBV7-9 and TRBJ1-1, with unresolved D. Trimming cost V 3 bases and J 3 bases, with 11 bases left between them. This CDR3 spans 14 amino acids. Germline assignment: CDR1 SEHNR and CDR2 FQNEAQ (reference sequence). CDR3 residues: CASSFGSGDTEAFF. As DNA, the CDR3 is TGTGCCAGCAGCTTCGGGAGTGGGGACACTGAAGCTTTCTTT.

V gene TRBV30 combines with J gene TRBJ2-7; 9 positions agree with TRBD2. The junction had 4 bases not matched to a gene; V was cut back by 6 bases and J by 1 base. Germline V lookup: CDR1 GTSNPN, CDR2 SVGIG (reference sequence). The CDR3 length is 13 residues. CDR3: CACRLADSYEQYF. In DNA, the CDR3 is TGTGCCTGCCGACTAGCGGATTCCTACGAGCAGTACTTC.

This clone was observed a single time. This chain connects TRBV19 to TRBJ1-2; TRBD1 might be the D (6 bases). This CDR3 contains 13 residues. Germline V CDR1 and CDR2: LNHDA, SQIVND (reference sequence). V was clipped by 6 bases and J by 3 bases, with 11 bases between them. The CDR3 DNA reads as TGTGCCAGTAGCTCACAGGGTGACTATGGCTACACCTTC. This gives the protein CASSSQGDYGYTF.

This chain connects TRBV29-1 to TRBJ2-1; TRBD2 matches at 7 bases. This CDR3 is 15 amino acids long. The germline V gene encodes CDR1 SQVTM and CDR2 ANQGSEA. V lost 3 bases to trimming and J lost 4 bases; unmatched junction nucleotides: 9. The CDR3 region has the DNA TGCAGCGTTGAGGGGGGGGACTACCTATACAATGAGCAGTTCTTC. It yields the protein CSVEGGDYLYNEQFF.

CDR3 coding DNA: TGTGCCAGCTCCCAGACACCCCGGGGTGAGCAGTACTTC. Translating it yields CASSQTPRGEQYF. The chain couples TRBV6-5 to TRBJ2-7, with D possibly matching TRBD2 (5 bases). Trimming stripped 8 bases from V and 7 bases from J, with 18 bases between. The CDR3 is made up of 13 amino acids. Germline CDR1 MNHEY, CDR2 SVGAGI.

The gene calls are TRBV7-2 and TRBJ2-6; a weak D match, TRBD1 (5 bases). Deletions cut 2 bases from V and 0 bases from J, with 17 bases between. Germline lookup yields CDR1 SGHTA and CDR2 FQGNSA. This CDR3 is built from 19 residues. The CDR3 is CASSLLVPRDSSGANVLTF. CDR3 sequence (DNA): TGTGCCAGCAGCTTATTAGTCCCCAGGGATAGCTCTGGGGCCAACGTCCTGACTTTC.

The chain uses TRBV28 and TRBJ1-5; D is unclear. Trimming shortened V by 7 bases and J by 0 bases, and 16 bases separated the two germline ends. The CDR3 loop spans 16 amino acids. The germline V gene has CDR1 MDHEN and CDR2 SYDVKM. CDR3 DNA sequence: TGTGCCAGCACCCGACTTAAGGATTATAGCAATCAGCCCCAGCATTTT. Translated: CASTRLKDYSNQPQHF.

This clone was seen a single time. The CDR3 reads CAISGTGTLQPQHF. CDR3 DNA sequence: TGTGCCATCAGTGGGACAGGGACCCTTCAGCCCCAGCATTTT. This sequence joins TRBV10-3 and TRBJ1-5; 8 bases map to TRBD1. Trimming at V came to 4 bases and at J to 6 bases, leaving 5 bases not matched to a gene. CDR3 length: 14 amino acids. Germline V gives CDR1 ENHRY, CDR2 SYGVKD.

The rearrangement links TRBV7-2 to TRBJ1-5, with D possibly TRBD1 on 6 matching bases. Per the germline V gene, CDR1 is SGHTA and CDR2 is FQGNSA. Trimming took 6 bases from V and 7 from J, leaving 16 bases between them. This CDR3 is 14 amino acids long. The CDR3 sequence: CASSFHRVEQPQHF. DNA for the CDR3: TGTGCCAGCAGTTTCCACAGGGTGGAACAGCCCCAGCATTTT. The whole variable domain, filled in from reference TRBV7-2 and TRBJ1-5, reads GAGVSQSPSNKVTEKGKDVELRCDPISGHTALYWYRQSLGQGLEFLIYFQGNSAPDKSGLPSDRFSAERTGGSVSTLTIQRTQQEDSAVYLCASSFHRVEQPQHFGDGTRLSIL.

The chain combines TRBV6-5 with TRBJ1-2; 8 bases map to TRBD1. With V trimmed by 2 bases and J by 7 bases, 6 bases remained unmatched. This CDR3 comprises 14 residues. The germline CDR1 and CDR2 sequences are MNHEY and SVGAGI. The CDR3 region has the DNA TGTGCCAGCAGTTACCAGCAGGGGGCGAGTGGCTACACCTTC. It yields the protein CASSYQQGASGYTF.

The rearrangement uses TRBV9 and TRBJ1-2; 10 nucleotides align to TRBD1. The CDR3 has 15 residues. Unmatched junction bases numbered 3, after V lost 4 bases and J lost 0 bases. Germline V gene lookup returns CDR1 SGDLS and CDR2 YYNGEE. CDR3 sequence reads: CASSQGTGANYGYTF. The CDR3 DNA is TGTGCCAGCAGCCAAGGGACAGGGGCTAACTATGGCTACACCTTC. The complete variable domain, with remaining parts taken from reference TRBV9 and TRBJ1-2, reads DSGVTQTPKHLITATGQRVTLRCSPRSGDLSVYWYQQSLDQGLQFLIQYYNGEERAKGNILERFSAQQFPDLHSELNLSSLELGDSALYFCASSQGTGANYGYTFGSGTRLTVV.

The rearrangement uses TRBV18 and TRBJ2-7; 8 bases are a match to TRBD1. The J segment lost 0 bases and the V segment lost 3 bases, leaving 7 bases of the junction unmatched. The CDR3 is made up of 16 amino acids. The germline V gene encodes CDR1 KGHSH and CDR2 LQKENI. This CDR3 is CASSPTNTGGSYEQYF. DNA for the CDR3: TGTGCCAGCTCACCTACCAACACAGGGGGCTCCTACGAGCAGTACTTC.

The chain joins TRBV28 to TRBJ2-1; TRBD1 agrees at 11 bases. Germline CDR1 reads MDHEN; CDR2 reads SYDVKM. After removal of 6 bases from V and 0 bases from J, the junction contained 4 bases not matched to a gene. This CDR3 has 16 residues. The CDR3 loop reads CASRKGQGGSYNEQFF. The CDR3, as DNA: TGTGCCAGCAGAAAGGGACAGGGGGGCTCCTACAATGAGCAGTTCTTC.

This sequence joins TRBV4-3 and TRBJ1-4; 7 bases match TRBD1. The CDR3 has 17 amino acids. V was pared by 4 bases and J by 3 bases, with 11 bases of the junction left unmatched. The germline gives CDR1 LGHNA, CDR2 YSLEER. In DNA form, the CDR3 reads TGCGCCAGCAGCCGAGCCCGGGACAGTTACCCTAATGAAAAACTGTTTTTT. Its protein product is CASSRARDSYPNEKLFF.

J is TRBJ1-2 and V is TRBV7-8; D is unclear. CDR1 is SGHVS and CDR2 is FQNEAQ in the germline V gene. Trimming took 1 base from V and 7 from J, leaving 16 bases between them. The CDR3 is made up of 15 amino acids. CDR3 nucleotides: TGTGCCAGCAGCTTAGGGCGTTACAGCCCAGGTGGCTACACCTTC. It translates to CASSLGRYSPGGYTF.

V is TRBV18 and J is TRBJ2-7; 14 nucleotides line up with TRBD2. From germline, CDR1 is KGHSH and CDR2 LQKENI. Trimming took 0 bases from V and 6 from J; bases not matched to a gene: 4. CDR3 length: 16 residues. The chain's CDR3 is CASSPPGLAGASEQYF. The CDR3 region has the DNA TGTGCCAGCTCACCACCGGGACTAGCGGGAGCCAGCGAGCAGTACTTC.

The rearrangement links TRBV6-6 to TRBJ2-4; D not certain. Germline V lookup: CDR1 MNHNY, CDR2 SVGAGI (reference sequence). The V end lost 4 bases, the J end lost 0 bases, and 4 bases lay between the germline ends. The CDR3 contains 13 residues. DNA of the CDR3: TGTGCCAGCAGTTCAGTAGCCAAAAACATTCAGTACTTC. This codes for CASSSVAKNIQYF.

The chain is built from TRBV5-1 and TRBJ2-3, with 13 nucleotides matching TRBD2. The CDR3 is made up of 17 amino acids. V was pared by 0 bases and J by 7 bases, with 8 bases of the junction left unmatched. Germline CDR1 and CDR2: SGHRS and YFSETQ. The CDR3 DNA reads as TGCGCCAGCAGCTTGGGCGCCGGGACTAGCGGGACCCATACGCAGTATTTT. Its protein product is CASSLGAGTSGTHTQYF.